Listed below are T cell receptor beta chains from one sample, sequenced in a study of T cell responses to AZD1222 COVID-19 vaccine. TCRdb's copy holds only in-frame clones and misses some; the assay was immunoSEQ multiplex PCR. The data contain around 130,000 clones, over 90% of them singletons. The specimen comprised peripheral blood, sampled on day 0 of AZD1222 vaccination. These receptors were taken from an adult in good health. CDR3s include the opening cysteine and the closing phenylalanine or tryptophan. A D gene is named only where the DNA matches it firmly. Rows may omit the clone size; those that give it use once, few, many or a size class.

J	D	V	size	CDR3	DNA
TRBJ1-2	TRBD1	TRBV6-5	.	CASSHRGGGYTF	TGTGCCAGCAGTCACAGGGGGGGTGGCTACACCTTC
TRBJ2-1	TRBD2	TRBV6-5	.	CATAEAGGRRNEQFF	TGTGCCACCGCGGAAGCGGGGGGGCGTCGAAATGAGCAGTTCTTC
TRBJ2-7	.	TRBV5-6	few	CASSLGSSPEQYF	TGTGCCAGCAGCTTGGGGTCTTCACCCGAGCAGTACTTC
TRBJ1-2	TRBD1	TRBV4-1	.	CASSHVVRDRGPGYTF	TGCGCCAGCAGCCATGTGGTTCGGGACAGGGGGCCTGGCTACACCTTC
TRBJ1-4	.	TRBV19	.	CATLDTRGHTNEKLFF	TGTGCCACATTGGACACGAGGGGTCACACTAATGAAAAACTGTTTTTT
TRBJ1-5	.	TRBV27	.	CASSWDTDQPQHF	TGTGCCAGCAGTTGGGATACAGATCAGCCCCAGCATTTT
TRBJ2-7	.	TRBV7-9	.	CASSPEVKRWGSPYEQYF	TGTGCCAGCAGCCCAGAAGTCAAACGGTGGGGCTCCCCATACGAGCAGTACTTC
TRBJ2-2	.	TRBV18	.	CASSPAGSGELFF	TGTGCCAGCTCACCGGCGGGATCCGGGGAGCTGTTTTTT
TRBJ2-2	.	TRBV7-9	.	CASSSLGTGELFF	TGTGCCAGCAGCTCACTAGGGACCGGGGAGCTGTTTTTT
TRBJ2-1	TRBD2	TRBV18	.	CASSSTSKGNEQFF	TGTGCCAGCTCGTCGACTAGCAAAGGCAATGAGCAGTTCTTC
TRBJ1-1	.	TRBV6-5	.	CASSYETANTEAFF	TGTGCCAGCAGTTACGAGACTGCGAACACTGAAGCTTTCTTT
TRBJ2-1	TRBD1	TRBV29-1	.	CSSGQGGDEQFF	TGCAGCTCCGGACAGGGCGGGGATGAGCAGTTCTTC
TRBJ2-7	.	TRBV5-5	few	CASSLGFSGEQYF	TGTGCCAGCAGCTTGGGGTTTTCTGGCGAGCAGTACTTC
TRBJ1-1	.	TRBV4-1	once	CASRIGTLTRNTEAFF	TGCGCCAGCAGAATAGGGACCCTCACCCGCAACACTGAAGCTTTCTTT
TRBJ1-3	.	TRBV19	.	CASSMIGSGNTIYF	TGTGCCAGTAGTATGATTGGGTCTGGAAACACCATATATTTT
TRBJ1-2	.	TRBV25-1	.	CASSATGLKGYTF	TGTGCCAGCAGTGCGACAGGTCTCAAGGGCTACACCTTC
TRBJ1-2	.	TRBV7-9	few	CASSPVTGDNGYTF	TGTGCCAGCAGCCCCGTTACTGGGGACAACGGCTACACCTTC
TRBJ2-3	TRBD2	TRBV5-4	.	CASSSGGTTTDTQYF	TGTGCCAGCAGCTCCGGGGGGACTACCACAGATACGCAGTATTTT
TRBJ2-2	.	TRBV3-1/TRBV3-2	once	CASSPRFTGELFF	TGTGCCAGCAGCCCCCGGTTTACCGGGGAGCTGTTTTTT
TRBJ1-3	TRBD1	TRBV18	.	CASSPSTGGHGNTIYF	TGTGCCAGCTCACCCTCGACAGGGGGCCATGGAAACACCATATATTTT
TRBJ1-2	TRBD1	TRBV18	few	CASSQSTGQGYYGYTF	TGTGCCAGCTCACAGAGCACTGGACAGGGATACTATGGCTACACCTTC
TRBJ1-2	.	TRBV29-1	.	CSVDRGRRAEHTF	TGCAGCGTTGATAGGGGTCGCCGCGCGGAACACACCTTC
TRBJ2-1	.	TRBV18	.	CASSPRQSYNEQFF	TGTGCCAGCTCACCAAGACAGTCCTACAATGAGCAGTTCTTC
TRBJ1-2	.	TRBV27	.	CASSRTGTRGINYGYTF	TGTGCCAGCAGTAGAACCGGGACAAGGGGGATTAACTATGGCTACACCTTC
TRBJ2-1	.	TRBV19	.	CASSTTPNEQFF	TGTGCCAGTAGTACCACCCCGAATGAGCAGTTCTTC
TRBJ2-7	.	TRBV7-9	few	CASSVTYEQYF	TGTGCCAGCAGCGTCACCTACGAGCAGTACTTC
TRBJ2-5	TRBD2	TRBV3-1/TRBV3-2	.	CASRRGGAWETQYF	TGTGCCAGCAGGCGCGGGGGGGCCTGGGAGACCCAGTACTTC
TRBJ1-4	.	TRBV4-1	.	CASSRILGIGEKLFF	TGCGCCAGCAGCCGCATACTTGGGATCGGTGAAAAACTGTTTTTT
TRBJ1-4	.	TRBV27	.	CASSPWGARNEKLFF	TGTGCCAGCAGCCCCTGGGGAGCGAGGAATGAAAAACTGTTTTTT
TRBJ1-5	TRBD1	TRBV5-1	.	CASRRFRQGEYQPQHF	TGCGCCAGCAGAAGGTTCCGGCAGGGGGAGTATCAGCCCCAGCATTTT
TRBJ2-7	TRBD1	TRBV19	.	CASSNPGGAFYEQYF	TGTGCCAGTAGTAATCCAGGGGGCGCCTTCTACGAGCAGTACTTC
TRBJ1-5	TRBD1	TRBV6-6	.	CASSYSGTDGQPQHF	TGTGCCAGCAGTTACTCTGGGACAGACGGGCAGCCCCAGCATTTT
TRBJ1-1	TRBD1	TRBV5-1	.	CASSLGTGGVGVTEAFF	TGCGCCAGCAGCCTTGGGACAGGGGGCGTTGGAGTCACTGAAGCTTTCTTT
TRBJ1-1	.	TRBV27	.	CASSPGPGRSTEAFF	TGTGCCAGCAGTCCCGGGCCCGGTAGGAGCACTGAAGCTTTCTTT
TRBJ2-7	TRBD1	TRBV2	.	CASSTLDRATGEQYF	TGTGCCAGCAGCACGCTGGACAGGGCAACTGGGGAGCAGTACTTC
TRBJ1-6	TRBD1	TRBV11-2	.	CASSFGQGGSPLHF	TGTGCCAGCAGCTTTGGCCAGGGGGGTTCACCCCTCCACTTT
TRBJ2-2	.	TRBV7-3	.	CASSSNPGGGTGELFF	TGTGCCAGCAGCTCTAATCCCGGGGGAGGAACCGGGGAGCTGTTTTTT
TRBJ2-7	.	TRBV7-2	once	CASSLVGAPAYEQYF	TGTGCCAGCAGCTTAGTAGGGGCCCCCGCCTACGAGCAGTACTTC
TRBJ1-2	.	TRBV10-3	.	CATQGNYGYTF	TGTGCCACGCAGGGTAACTATGGCTACACCTTC
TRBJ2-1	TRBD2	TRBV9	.	CASSPRWRLAGSHEQFF	TGTGCCAGCAGCCCGCGCTGGAGGCTAGCGGGGAGTCATGAGCAGTTCTTC
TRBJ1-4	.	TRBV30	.	CASVGTNEKLFF	TGTGCCTCCGTCGGAACTAATGAAAAACTGTTTTTT
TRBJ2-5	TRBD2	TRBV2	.	CASSESLAGGETQYF	TGTGCCAGCAGTGAGTCGTTAGCGGGCGGAGAGACCCAGTACTTC
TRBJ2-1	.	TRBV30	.	CAWSDYNEQFF	TGTGCCTGGAGTGACTACAATGAGCAGTTCTTC
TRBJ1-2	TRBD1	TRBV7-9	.	CASSLGTGLLSYTF	TGTGCCAGCAGCTTAGGGACAGGCCTCCTAAGTTACACCTTC
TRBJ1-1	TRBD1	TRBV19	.	CASTPRDRGPNTEAFF	TGTGCCAGTACCCCTCGGGACAGGGGCCCGAACACTGAAGCTTTCTTT
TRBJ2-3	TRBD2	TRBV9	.	CASSPGLAGGRGTDTQYF	TGTGCCAGCAGCCCCGGACTAGCGGGGGGCAGAGGCACAGATACGCAGTATTTT
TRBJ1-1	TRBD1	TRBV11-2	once	CASSFGQGENTEAFF	TGTGCCAGCAGCTTCGGACAGGGGGAGAACACTGAAGCTTTCTTT
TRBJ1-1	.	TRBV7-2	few	CASSLLPFVNTEAFF	TGTGCCAGCAGCTTATTGCCGTTTGTGAACACTGAAGCTTTCTTT
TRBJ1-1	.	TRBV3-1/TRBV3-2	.	CASSAGPTEAFF	TGTGCCAGCAGTGCGGGACCCACTGAAGCTTTCTTT
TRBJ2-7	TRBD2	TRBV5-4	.	CASSHPGGGRPAEQYF	TGTGCCAGCAGCCATCCTGGCGGGGGGCGCCCTGCCGAGCAGTACTTC
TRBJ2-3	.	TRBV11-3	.	CASSPSTGLTSTDTQYF	TGTGCCAGCAGCCCGAGCACAGGGCTGACAAGCACAGATACGCAGTATTTT
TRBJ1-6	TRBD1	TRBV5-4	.	CASSLAGGGPLHF	TGTGCCAGCAGCTTGGCAGGGGGAGGGCCCCTCCACTTT
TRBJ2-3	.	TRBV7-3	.	CASSLIAGLRGNTQYF	TGTGCCAGCAGCTTAATCGCGGGACTTCGAGGAAATACGCAGTATTTT
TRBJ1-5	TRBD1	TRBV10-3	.	CAISGGRGEQPQHF	TGTGCCATCAGTGGAGGCAGGGGGGAGCAGCCCCAGCATTTT
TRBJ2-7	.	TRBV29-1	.	CSVEDERDEQYF	TGCAGCGTTGAAGATGAGAGGGACGAGCAGTACTTC